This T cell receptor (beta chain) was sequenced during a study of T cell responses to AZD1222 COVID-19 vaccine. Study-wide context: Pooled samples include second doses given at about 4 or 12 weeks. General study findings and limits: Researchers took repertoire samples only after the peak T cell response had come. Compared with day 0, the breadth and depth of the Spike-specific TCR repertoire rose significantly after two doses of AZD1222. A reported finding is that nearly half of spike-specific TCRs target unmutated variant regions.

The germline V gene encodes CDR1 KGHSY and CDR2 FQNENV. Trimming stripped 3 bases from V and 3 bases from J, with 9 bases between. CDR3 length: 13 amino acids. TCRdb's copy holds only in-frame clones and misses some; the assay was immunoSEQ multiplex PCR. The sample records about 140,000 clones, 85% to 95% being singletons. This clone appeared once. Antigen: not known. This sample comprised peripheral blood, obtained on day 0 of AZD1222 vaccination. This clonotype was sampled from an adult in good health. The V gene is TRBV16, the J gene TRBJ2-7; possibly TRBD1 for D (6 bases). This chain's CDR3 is CASSQPDSYEQYF. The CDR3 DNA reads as TGTGCCAGCAGCCAGCCGGACAGCTACGAGCAGTACTTC.